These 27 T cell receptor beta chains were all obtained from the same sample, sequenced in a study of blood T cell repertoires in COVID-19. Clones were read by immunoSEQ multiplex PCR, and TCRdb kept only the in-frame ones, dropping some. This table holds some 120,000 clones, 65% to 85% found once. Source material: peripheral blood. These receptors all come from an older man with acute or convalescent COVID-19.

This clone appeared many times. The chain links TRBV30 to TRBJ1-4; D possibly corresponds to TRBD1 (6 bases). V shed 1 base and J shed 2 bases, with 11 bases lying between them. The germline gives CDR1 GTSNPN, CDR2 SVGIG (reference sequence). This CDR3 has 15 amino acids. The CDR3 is CAWSGTGLTNEKLFF. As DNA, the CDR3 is TGTGCCTGGAGTGGAACAGGGTTGACTAATGAAAAACTGTTTTTT.

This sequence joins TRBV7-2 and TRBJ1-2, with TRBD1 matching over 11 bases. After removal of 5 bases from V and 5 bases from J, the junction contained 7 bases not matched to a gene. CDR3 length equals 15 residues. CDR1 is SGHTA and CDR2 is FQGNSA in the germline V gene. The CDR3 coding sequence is TGTGCCAGCAGCCTCTCGGGACAGGGGGGGTATGGCTACACCTTC. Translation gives CASSLSGQGGYGYTF.

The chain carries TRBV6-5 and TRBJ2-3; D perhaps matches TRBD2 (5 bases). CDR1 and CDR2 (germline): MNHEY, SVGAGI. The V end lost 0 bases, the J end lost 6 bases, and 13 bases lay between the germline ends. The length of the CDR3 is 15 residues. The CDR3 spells CASSYSALPGDTQYF. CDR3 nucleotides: TGTGCCAGCAGTTACTCGGCGCTCCCGGGGGATACGCAGTATTTT.

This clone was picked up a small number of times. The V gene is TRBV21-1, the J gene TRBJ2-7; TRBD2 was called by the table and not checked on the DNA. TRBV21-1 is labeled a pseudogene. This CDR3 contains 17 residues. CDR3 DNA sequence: TGTGCCAGCAGCAAAGAGCCGTGGAGGACGCGGGGCTACGAGCAGTACTTC. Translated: CASSKEPWRTRGYEQYF.

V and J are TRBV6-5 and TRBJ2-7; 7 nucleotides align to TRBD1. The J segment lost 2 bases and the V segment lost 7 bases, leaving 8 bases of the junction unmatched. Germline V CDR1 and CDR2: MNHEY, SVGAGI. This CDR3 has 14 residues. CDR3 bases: TGTGCCAGCAAAAGGACAGGATTAACCTACGAGCAGTACTTC. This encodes CASKRTGLTYEQYF.

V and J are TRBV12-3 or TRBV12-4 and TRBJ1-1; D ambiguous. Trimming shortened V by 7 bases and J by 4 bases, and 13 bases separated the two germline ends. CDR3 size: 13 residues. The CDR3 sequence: CASTPQRGTEAFF. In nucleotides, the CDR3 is TGTGCCAGCACCCCACAGCGGGGCACTGAAGCTTTCTTT.

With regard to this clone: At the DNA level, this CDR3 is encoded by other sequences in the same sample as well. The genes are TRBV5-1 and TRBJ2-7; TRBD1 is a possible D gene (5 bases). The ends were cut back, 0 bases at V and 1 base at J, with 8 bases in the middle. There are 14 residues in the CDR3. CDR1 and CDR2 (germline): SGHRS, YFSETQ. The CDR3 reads CASSLAQGSYEQYF. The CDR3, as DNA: TGCGCCAGCAGCTTGGCCCAGGGTTCCTACGAGCAGTACTTC.

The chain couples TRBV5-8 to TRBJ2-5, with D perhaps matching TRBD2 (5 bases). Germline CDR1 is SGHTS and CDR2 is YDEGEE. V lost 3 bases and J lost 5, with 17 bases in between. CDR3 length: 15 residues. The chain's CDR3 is CASSSEGRNMETQYF. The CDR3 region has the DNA TGTGCCAGCAGCTCCGAAGGGAGAAATATGGAGACCCAGTACTTC.

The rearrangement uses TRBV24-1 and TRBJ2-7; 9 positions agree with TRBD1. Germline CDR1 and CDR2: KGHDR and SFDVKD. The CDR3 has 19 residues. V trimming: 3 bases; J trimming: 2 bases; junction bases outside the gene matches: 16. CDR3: CATSDPGQGIRGSAYEQYF. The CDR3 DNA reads TGTGCCACCAGTGATCCGGGACAGGGTATCCGAGGATCGGCCTACGAGCAGTACTTC.

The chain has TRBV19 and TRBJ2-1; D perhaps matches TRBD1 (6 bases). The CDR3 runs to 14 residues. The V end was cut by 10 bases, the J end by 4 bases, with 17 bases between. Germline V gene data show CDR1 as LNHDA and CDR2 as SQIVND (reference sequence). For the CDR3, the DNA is TGTGCCACCCTCCGGGCAGGGGTATACAATGAGCAGTTCTTC. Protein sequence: CATLRAGVYNEQFF.

CDR3 protein: CASIRLAGYSGANVLTF. The CDR3 DNA sequence: TGCGCCAGCATTAGACTAGCGGGGTACTCTGGGGCCAACGTCCTGACTTTC. The V and J genes are TRBV10-1 and TRBJ2-6, with 11 bases identical to TRBD2. Germline lookup yields CDR1 WNHNN and CDR2 SYGVQD (reference sequence). V lost 7 bases to trimming and J lost 0 bases; unmatched junction nucleotides: 5. CDR3 length: 17 residues.

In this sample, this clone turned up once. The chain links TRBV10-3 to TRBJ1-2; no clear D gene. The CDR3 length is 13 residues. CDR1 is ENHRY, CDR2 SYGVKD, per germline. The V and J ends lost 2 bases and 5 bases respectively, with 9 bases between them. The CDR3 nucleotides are TGTGCCATCAGTGAGCACAAGACATATGGCTACACCTTC. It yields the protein CAISEHKTYGYTF.

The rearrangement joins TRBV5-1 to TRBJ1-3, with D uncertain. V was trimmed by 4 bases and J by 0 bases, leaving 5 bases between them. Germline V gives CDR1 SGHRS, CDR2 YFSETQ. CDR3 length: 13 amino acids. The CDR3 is CASSLNSGNTIYF. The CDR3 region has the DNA TGCGCCAGCAGCCTTAACTCTGGAAACACCATATATTTT.

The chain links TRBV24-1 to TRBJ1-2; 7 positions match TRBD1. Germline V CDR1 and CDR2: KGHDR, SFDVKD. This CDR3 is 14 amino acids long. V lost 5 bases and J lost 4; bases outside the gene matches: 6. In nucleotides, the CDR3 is TGTGCCACCAGTGGGGTCGACAGGGTCTATGGCTACACCTTC. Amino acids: CATSGVDRVYGYTF.

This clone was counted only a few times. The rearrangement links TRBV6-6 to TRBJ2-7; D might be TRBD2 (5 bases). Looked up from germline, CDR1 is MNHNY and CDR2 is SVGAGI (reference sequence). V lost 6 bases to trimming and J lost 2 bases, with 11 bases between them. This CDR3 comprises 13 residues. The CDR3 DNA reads TGTGCCAGCAGCCCGGGGTCTACCTACGAGCAGTACTTC. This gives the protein CASSPGSTYEQYF.

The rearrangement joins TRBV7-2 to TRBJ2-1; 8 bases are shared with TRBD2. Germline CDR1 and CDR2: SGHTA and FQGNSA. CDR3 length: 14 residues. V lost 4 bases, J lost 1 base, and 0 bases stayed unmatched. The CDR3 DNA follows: TGTGCCAGCAGCTCGGGGGGGTCCTACAATGAGCAGTTCTTC. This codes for CASSSGGSYNEQFF.

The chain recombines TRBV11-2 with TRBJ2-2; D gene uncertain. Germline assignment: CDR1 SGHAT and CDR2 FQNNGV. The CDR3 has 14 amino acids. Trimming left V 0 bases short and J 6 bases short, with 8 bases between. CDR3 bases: TGTGCCAGCAGCTTAGACAGGATACCCGGGGAGCTGTTTTTT. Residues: CASSLDRIPGELFF. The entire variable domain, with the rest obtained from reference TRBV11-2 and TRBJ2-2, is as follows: EAGVAQSPRYKIIEKRQSVAFWCNPISGHATLYWYQQILGQGPKLLIQFQNNGVVDDSQLPKDRFSAERLKGVDSTLKIQPAKLEDSAVYLCASSLDRIPGELFFGEGSRLTVL.

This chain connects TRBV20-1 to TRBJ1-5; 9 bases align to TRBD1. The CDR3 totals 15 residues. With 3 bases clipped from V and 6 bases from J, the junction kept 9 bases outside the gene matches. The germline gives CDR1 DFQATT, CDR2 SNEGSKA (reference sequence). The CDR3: CSASPTGGGSQPQHF. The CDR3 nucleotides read TGCAGTGCTAGTCCCACAGGGGGCGGAAGTCAGCCCCAGCATTTT.

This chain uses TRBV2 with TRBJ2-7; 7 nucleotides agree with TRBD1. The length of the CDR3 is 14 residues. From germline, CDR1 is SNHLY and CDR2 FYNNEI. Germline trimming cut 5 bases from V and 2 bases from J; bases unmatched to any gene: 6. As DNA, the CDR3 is TGTGCCAGCAGTCCCGGACAGGACCCCTACGAGCAGTACTTC. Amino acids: CASSPGQDPYEQYF. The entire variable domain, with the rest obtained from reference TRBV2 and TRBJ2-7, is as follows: EPEVTQTPSHQVTQMGQEVILRCVPISNHLYFYWYRQILGQKVEFLVSFYNNEISEKSEIFDDQFSVERPDGSNFTLKIRSTKLEDSAMYFCASSPGQDPYEQYFGPGTRLTVT.

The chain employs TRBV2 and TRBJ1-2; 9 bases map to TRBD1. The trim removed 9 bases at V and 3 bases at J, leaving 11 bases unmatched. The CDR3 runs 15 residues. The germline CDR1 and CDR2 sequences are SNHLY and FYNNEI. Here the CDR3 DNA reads TGTGCCAGAACCAATCACAGGGGGCTTTACTATGGCTACACCTTC. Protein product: CARTNHRGLYYGYTF.

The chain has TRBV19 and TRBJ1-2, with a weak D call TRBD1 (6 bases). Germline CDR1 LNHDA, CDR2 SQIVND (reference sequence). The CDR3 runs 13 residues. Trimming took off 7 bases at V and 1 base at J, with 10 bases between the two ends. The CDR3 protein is CASTGQLNYGYTF. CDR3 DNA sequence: TGTGCCAGTACCGGACAGCTTAACTATGGCTACACCTTC.

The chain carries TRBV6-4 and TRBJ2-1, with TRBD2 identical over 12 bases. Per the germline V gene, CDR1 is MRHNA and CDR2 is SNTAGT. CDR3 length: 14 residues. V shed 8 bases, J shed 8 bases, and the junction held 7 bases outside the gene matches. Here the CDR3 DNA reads TGTGCCAGCGCGGCTAGCGGGGGGGCTGATGAGCAGTTCTTC. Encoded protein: CASAASGGADEQFF.

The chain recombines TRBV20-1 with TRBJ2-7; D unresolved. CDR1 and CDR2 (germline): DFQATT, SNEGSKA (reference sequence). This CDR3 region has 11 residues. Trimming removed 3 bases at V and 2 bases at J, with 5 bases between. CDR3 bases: TGCAGTGCTAGGGGCCCCTACGAGCAGTACTTC. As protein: CSARGPYEQYF.

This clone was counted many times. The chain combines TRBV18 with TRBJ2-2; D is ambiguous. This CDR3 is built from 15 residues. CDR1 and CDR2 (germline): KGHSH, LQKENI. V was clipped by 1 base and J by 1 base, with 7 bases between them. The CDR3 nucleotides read TGTGCCAGCTCACCACAGAATAGGAACACCGGGGAGCTGTTTTTT. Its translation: CASSPQNRNTGELFF.

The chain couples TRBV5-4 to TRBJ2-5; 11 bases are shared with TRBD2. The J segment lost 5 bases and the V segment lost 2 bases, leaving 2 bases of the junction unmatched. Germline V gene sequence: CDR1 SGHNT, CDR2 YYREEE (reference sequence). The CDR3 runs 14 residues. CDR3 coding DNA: TGTGCCAGCAGCTTAATAGCGGGGGGGGAGACCCAGTACTTC. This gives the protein CASSLIAGGETQYF.

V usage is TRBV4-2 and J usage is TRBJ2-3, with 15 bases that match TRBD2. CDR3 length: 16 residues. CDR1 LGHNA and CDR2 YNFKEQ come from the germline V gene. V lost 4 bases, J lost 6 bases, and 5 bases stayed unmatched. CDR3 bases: TGTGCCAGCAGCCTTACCGGGACTAGCGGGGGGGATACGCAGTATTTT. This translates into CASSLTGTSGGDTQYF.

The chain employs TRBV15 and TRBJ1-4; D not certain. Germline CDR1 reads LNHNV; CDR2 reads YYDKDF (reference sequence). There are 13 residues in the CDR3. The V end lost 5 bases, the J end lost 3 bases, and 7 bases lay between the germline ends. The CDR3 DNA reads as TGTGCCACCAGCCAGGAAGCTAATGAAAAACTGTTTTTT. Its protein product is CATSQEANEKLFF.